The source of this TCR beta chain is a study of T cells after yellow fever vaccination. One entry per CDR3 protein, called by TCRdb with MiXCR from the 5' RACE reads. The sample includes a few hundred thousand distinct CDR3 sequences, approximately 4.2% of them seen just once. Study-wide findings and caveats: It was a weaker secondary response, yet one that peaked faster, at day 5 versus 15.

This CDR3 has 15 residues. CDR1 is SGHAT and CDR2 is FQNNGV in the germline V gene. V lost 5 bases, J lost 2 bases, and 6 bases stayed unmatched. The sample holds a few counts of this clonotype. As yet, its antigen is unknown. This clonotype originated in a man younger than 35 who received the YFV17D yellow fever vaccine. This specimen consisted of PBMCs, obtained 5 days after the yellow fever booster vaccination. This chain uses TRBV11-2 with TRBJ2-3, with 8 bases lining up with TRBD1. The CDR3 nucleotides are TGTGCCAGCAGCCTCAGGGGGCTAGCCACAGATACGCAGTATTTT. This sequence encodes CASSLRGLATDTQYF. Together with reference TRBV11-2 and TRBJ2-3, the CDR3 gives the full variable domain: EAGVAQSPRYKIIEKRQSVAFWCNPISGHATLYWYQQILGQGPKLLIQFQNNGVVDDSQLPKDRFSAERLKGVDSTLKIQPAKLEDSAVYLCASSLRGLATDTQYFGPGTRLTVL.